This record concerns one T cell receptor (beta chain) sequence. The CDR3 is 14 residues long. The germline gives CDR1 PRHDT, CDR2 FYEKMQ (reference sequence). The V end was cut by 3 bases, the J end by 4 bases, with 7 bases between. These data originate in a study of blood T cell repertoires in COVID-19. Study as a whole: From the United States, Italy and Spain came samples of acute and convalescent COVID-19. PBMCs, B-cell-depleted T cells, or T cells provided the cDNA or gDNA that made up the material.

Per the original data handling: Counts of nucleated cells, estimated from reference gene primer amplification, were obtained. Sequencing used immunoSEQ multiplex PCR; TCRdb keeps in-frame clones, though not all of them. That table supplies the V and J calls and clone size; D and trimming were determined from the DNA. Here the sample spans about 170,000 clones, approximately 85% being singletons. The V gene is TRBV13, the J gene TRBJ1-6, with a tentative D call TRBD1 (6 bases). This clonotype was obtained from a man aged 55 to 70 who had recovered from COVID-19. Sequenced input: peripheral blood. This CDR3 is CASSFRGYNSPLHF. DNA for the CDR3: TGTGCCAGCAGCTTTAGGGGGTATAATTCACCCCTCCACTTT.